This T cell receptor (beta chain) was documented in a study of monozygotic twins with inflammatory bowel disease. This CDR3 has 15 amino acids. Via template switching, UMIs carrying a 6-nucleotide sample barcode were introduced. Using the 5' RACE reads, TCRdb records one entry per CDR3 protein without DNA. The table counts over 200,000 distinct CDR3 sequences; 1.6% lies in the top ten. The clonotype was recovered from a human donor with ulcerative colitis or Crohn's disease, or a healthy co-twin of an affected twin (not recorded which). J is TRBJ2-1 and V is TRBV12-3 or TRBV12-4; absent DNA, TCRdb's TRBD2 call cannot be checked. The sample consisted of blood. CDR3 residues: CASSLVGKGGDEQFF.